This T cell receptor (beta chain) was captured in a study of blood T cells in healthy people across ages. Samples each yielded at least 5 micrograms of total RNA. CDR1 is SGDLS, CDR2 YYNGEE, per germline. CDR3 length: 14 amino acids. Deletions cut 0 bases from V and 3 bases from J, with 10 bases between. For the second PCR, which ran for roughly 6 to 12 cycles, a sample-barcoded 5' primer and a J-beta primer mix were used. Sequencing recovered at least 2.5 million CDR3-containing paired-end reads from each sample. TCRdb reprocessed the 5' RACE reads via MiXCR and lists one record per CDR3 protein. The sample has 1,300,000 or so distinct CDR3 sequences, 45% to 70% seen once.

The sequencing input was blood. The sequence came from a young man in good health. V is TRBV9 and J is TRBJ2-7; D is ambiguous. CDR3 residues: CASSVDAYSYEQYF. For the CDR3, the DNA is TGTGCCAGCAGCGTAGATGCCTATAGCTACGAGCAGTACTTC. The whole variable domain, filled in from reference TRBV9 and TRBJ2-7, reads DSGVTQTPKHLITATGQRVTLRCSPRSGDLSVYWYQQSLDQGLQFLIQYYNGEERAKGNILERFSAQQFPDLHSELNLSSLELGDSALYFCASSVDAYSYEQYFGPGTRLTVT.